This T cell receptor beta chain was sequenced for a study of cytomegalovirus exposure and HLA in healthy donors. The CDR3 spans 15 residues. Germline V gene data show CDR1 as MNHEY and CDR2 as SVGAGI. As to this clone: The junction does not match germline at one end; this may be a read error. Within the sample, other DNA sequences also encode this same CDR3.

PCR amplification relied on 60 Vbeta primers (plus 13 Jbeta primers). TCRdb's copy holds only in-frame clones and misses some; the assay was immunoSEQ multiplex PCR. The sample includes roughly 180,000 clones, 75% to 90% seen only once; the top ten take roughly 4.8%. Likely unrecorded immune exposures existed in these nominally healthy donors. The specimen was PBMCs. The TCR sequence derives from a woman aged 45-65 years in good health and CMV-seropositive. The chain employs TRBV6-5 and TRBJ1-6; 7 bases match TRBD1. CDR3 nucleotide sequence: TGTGCCAGCCGAGGGGGCGTGCCGTATAATTCGCCCCTCCACTTT. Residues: CASRGGVPYNSPLHF.